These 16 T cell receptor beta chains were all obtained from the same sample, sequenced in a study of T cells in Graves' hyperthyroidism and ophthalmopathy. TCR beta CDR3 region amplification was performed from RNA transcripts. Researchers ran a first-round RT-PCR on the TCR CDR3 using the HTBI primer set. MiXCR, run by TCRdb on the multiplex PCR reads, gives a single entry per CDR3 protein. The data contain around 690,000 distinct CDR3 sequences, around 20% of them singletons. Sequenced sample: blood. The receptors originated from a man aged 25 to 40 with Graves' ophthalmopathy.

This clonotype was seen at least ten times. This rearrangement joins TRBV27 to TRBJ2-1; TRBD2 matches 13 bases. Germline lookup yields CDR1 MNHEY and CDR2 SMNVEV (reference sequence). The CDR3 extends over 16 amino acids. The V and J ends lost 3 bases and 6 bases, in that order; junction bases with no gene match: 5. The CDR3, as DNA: TGTGCCAGCAGTTTGTCCGGACTAGCGGGGGTCAATGAGCAGTTCTTC. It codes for CASSLSGLAGVNEQFF.

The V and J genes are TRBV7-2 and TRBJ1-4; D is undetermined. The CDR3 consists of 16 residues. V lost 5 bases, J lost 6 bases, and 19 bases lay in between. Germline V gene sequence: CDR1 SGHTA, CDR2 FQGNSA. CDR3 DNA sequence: TGTGCCAGCAGCCCAGCCCCGCGACGGTTCCATGAAAAACTGTTTTTT. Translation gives CASSPAPRRFHEKLFF.

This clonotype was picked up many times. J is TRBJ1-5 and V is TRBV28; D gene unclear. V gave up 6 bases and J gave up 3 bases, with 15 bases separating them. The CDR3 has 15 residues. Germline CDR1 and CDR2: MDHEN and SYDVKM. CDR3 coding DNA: TGTGCCAGCAGCCAACCCGACGGATACAATCAGCCCCAGCATTTT. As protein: CASSQPDGYNQPQHF.

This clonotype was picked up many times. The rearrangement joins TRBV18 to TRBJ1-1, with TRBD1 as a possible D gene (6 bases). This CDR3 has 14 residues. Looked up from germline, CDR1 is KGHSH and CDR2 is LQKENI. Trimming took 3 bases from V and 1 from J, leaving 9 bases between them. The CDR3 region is CASSPEGQNTEAFF. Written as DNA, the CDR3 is TGTGCCAGCTCACCCGAGGGACAGAACACTGAAGCTTTCTTT.

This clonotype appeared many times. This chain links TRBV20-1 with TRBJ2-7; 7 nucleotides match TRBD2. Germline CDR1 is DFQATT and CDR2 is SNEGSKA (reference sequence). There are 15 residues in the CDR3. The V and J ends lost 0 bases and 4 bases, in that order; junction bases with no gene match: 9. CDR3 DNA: TGCAGTGCTAGAGATATGGCGGGGGTGGAGTACGAGCAGTACTTC. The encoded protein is CSARDMAGVEYEQYF.

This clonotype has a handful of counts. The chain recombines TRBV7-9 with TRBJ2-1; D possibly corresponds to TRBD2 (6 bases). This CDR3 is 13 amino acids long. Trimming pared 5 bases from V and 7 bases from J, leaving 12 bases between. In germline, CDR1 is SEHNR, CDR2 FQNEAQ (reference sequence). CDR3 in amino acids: CASSRGTVNEQFF. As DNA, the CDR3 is TGTGCCAGCAGCCGCGGGACTGTGAATGAGCAGTTCTTC.

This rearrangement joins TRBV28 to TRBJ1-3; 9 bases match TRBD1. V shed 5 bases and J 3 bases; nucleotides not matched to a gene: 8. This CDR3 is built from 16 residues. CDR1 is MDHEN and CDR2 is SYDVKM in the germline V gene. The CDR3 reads CASSVPGQGYGNTIYF. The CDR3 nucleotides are TGTGCCAGCAGTGTACCGGGACAGGGTTATGGAAACACCATATATTTT. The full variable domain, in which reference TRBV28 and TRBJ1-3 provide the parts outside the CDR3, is DVKVTQSSRYLVKRTGEKVFLECVQDMDHENMFWYRQDPGLGLRLIYFSYDVKMKEKGDIPEGYSVSREKKERFSLILESASTNQTSMYLCASSVPGQGYGNTIYFGEGSWLTVV.

The CDR3 reads CASSLSSGAGGATGELFF. The DNA for the CDR3 is TGTGCCAGCAGCTTAAGTAGTGGGGCAGGGGGCGCAACCGGGGAGCTGTTTTTT. This chain joins TRBV7-3 and TRBJ2-2, with 8 bases fitting TRBD1. The J segment lost 5 bases and the V segment lost 1 base, leaving 12 bases of the junction unmatched. The CDR3 totals 18 residues. Germline CDR1 reads SGHTA; CDR2 reads FQGTGA.

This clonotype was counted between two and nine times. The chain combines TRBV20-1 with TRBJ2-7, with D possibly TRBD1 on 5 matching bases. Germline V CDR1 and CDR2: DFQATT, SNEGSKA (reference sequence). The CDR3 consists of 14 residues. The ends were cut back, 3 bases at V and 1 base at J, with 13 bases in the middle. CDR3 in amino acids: CSASHLDRSYEQYF. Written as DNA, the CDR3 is TGCAGTGCTAGTCACCTCGACAGATCCTACGAGCAGTACTTC.

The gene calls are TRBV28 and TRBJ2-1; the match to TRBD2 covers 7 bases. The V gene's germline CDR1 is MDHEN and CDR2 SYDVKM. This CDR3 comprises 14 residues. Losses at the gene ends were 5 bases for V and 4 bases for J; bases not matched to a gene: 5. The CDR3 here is CASSLADLYNEQFF. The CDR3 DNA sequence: TGTGCCAGCAGTCTAGCGGACCTTTACAATGAGCAGTTCTTC.

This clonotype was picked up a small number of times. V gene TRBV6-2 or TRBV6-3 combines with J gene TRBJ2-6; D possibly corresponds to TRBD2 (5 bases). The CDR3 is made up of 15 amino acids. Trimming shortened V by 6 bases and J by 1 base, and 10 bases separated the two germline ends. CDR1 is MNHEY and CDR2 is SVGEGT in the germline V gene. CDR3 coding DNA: TGTGCCAGCAGGCCGACGGGATCTGGGGCCAACGTCCTGACTTTC. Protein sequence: CASRPTGSGANVLTF.

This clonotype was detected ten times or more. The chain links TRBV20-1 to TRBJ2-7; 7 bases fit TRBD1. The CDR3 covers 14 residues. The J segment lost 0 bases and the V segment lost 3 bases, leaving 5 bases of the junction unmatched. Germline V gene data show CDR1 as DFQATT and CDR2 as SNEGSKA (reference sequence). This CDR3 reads CSASRDSYSYEQYF. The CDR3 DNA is TGCAGTGCTAGCCGGGACAGCTACTCCTACGAGCAGTACTTC.

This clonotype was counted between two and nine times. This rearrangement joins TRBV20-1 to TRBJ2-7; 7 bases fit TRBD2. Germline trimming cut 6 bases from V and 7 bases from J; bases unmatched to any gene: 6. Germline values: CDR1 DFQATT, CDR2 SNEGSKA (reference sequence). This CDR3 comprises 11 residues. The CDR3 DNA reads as TGCAGTGCGCTACTAGCGCTGGAGCAGTACTTC. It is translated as CSALLALEQYF.

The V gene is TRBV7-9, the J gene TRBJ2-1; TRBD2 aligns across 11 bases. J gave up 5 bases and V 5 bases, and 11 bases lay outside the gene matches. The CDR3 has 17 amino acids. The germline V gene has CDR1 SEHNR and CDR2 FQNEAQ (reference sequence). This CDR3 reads CASSQGVLAGVDNEQFF. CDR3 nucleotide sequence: TGTGCCAGCAGCCAGGGCGTACTAGCGGGAGTAGACAATGAGCAGTTCTTC. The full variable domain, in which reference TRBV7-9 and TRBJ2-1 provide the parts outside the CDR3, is DTGVSQNPRHKITKRGQNVTFRCDPISEHNRLYWYRQTLGQGPEFLTYFQNEAQLEKSRLLSDRFSAERPKGSFSTLEIQRTEQGDSAMYLCASSQGVLAGVDNEQFFGPGTRLTVL.

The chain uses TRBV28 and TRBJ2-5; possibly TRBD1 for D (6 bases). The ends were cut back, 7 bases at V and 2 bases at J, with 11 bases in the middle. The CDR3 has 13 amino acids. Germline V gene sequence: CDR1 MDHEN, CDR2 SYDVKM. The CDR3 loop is CASKPRGQETQYF. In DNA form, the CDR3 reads TGTGCCAGCAAGCCAAGGGGGCAAGAGACCCAGTACTTC.

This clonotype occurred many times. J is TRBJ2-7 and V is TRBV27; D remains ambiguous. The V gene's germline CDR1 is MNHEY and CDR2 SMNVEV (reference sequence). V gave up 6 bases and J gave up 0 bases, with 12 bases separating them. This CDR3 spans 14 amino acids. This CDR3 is CASSARTTSYEQYF. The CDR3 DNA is TGTGCCAGCAGCGCCCGGACGACCTCCTACGAGCAGTACTTC.